One T cell receptor (beta chain) is described in this entry. Its antigen remains unknown. This CDR3 has 17 amino acids. V shed 4 bases and J shed 3 bases, with 18 bases lying between them. Germline CDR1 reads LGHDT; CDR2 reads YNNKEL (reference sequence). A J-beta primer mix and a sample-barcoded 5' primer were used in a second PCR of about 6 to 12 cycles. A single record per CDR3 protein comes from TCRdb applying MiXCR to the 5' RACE reads. The sample consists of roughly 730,000 distinct CDR3 sequences, roughly 56% of them appearing once. The data belong to a study of blood T cells in healthy people across ages. Study results and limitations: Relative to aged donors, long-lived donors carried more naive CD4+ cells and displayed higher diversity.

This chain connects TRBV3-1 to TRBJ1-4, with D perhaps matching TRBD1 (5 bases). This receptor was obtained from a man aged 40-55 years in good health. Input material: blood. The CDR3 DNA reads TGTGCCAGCAGCCCTATGGTTGGACAAAATCCTAATGAAAAACTGTTTTTT. As protein: CASSPMVGQNPNEKLFF.